Reported below is one T cell receptor (beta chain). Its target is not known. Donors were healthy HIV-negative adults without recent acute infections or vaccinations. This entry comes from a study of shared clonotypes between healthy human individuals. Overall study: Aged 18 to 49, the donors were a couple of women and a few men. Findings and limits, study-wide: On the whole, naive subsets had larger estimated richness than memory subsets had.

Sorted-subset replicate PCRs used about 200 ng DNA, around 27,000 T cell genomes. Only in-frame clones appear in the TCRdb table, and some are missing; sequencing was by immunoSEQ multiplex PCR. The table shows about 680,000 clones, with around 72% occurring only once. The junction had 3 bases not matched to a gene; V was cut back by 3 bases and J by 1 base. The CDR3 sequence is 14 residues long. Germline V gene lookup returns CDR1 SGHVS and CDR2 FNYEAQ. Sequencing was carried out using memory CD4+ T cells sorted from blood. Subset: CD45RA-negative fraction. This clonotype was sampled from a woman younger than 45 in good health. The V and J genes are TRBV7-6 and TRBJ2-7; 7 nucleotides align to TRBD2. The CDR3 loop reads CASSFSGLSYEQYF. DNA for the CDR3: TGTGCCAGCAGCTTTAGCGGGCTTTCCTACGAGCAGTACTTC.